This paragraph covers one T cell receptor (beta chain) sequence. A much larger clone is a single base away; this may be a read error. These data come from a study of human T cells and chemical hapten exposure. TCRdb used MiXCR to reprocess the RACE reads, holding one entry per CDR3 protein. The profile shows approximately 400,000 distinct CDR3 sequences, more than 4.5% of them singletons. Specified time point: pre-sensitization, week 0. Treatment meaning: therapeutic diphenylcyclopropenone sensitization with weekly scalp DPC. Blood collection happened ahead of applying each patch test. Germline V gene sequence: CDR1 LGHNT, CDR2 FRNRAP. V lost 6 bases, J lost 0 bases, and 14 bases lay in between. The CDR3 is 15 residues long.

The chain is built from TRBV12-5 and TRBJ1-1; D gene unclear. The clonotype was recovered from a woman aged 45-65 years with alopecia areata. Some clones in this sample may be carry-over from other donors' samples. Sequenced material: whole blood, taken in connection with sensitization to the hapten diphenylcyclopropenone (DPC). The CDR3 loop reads CASGSSYHLNTEAFF. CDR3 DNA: TGTGCTAGTGGATCGAGCTATCACTTGAACACTGAAGCTTTCTTT.